This T cell receptor beta chain was sequenced in a study of blood T cell repertoires in COVID-19. TCRdb's copy holds only in-frame clones and misses some; the assay was immunoSEQ multiplex PCR. The repertoire holds about 150,000 clones, with around 86% as singletons. Germline CDR1 is SGHTA and CDR2 is FQGTGA. This CDR3 has 14 residues. V was pared by 2 bases and J by 7 bases, with 1 base of the junction left unmatched. The material sequenced was peripheral blood. The TCR originated in an elderly man with acute or convalescent COVID-19. V is TRBV7-3 and J is TRBJ2-1, with 11 bases fitting TRBD1. The CDR3: CASSLGTGGNEQFF. As DNA, the CDR3 is TGTGCCAGCAGCTTAGGGACAGGGGGAAATGAGCAGTTCTTC.